This passage covers 12 T cell receptor beta chains from one sample sequenced in a study of T cell responses to AZD1222 COVID-19 vaccine. TCRdb keeps only in-frame clones here, not all; method: immunoSEQ multiplex PCR. The repertoire consists of 150,000 or so clones, with around 86% occurring once and the leading ten covering 5.5% to 7%. The input for sequencing was peripheral blood, taken on day 0 of AZD1222 vaccination. Every receptor here comes from an adult in good health.

This clone is a singleton in its sample. The chain joins TRBV11-2 to TRBJ2-7, with D possibly matching TRBD1 (6 bases). Germline V lookup: CDR1 SGHAT, CDR2 FQNNGV. The germline V and J ends were trimmed by 6 bases and 0 bases, with 18 bases remaining between them. The CDR3 sequence is 16 residues long. The CDR3 reads CASSPILGTSSYEQYF. The CDR3 bases are TGTGCCAGCAGTCCCATCCTGGGGACATCCTCCTACGAGCAGTACTTC.

The chain links TRBV7-8 to TRBJ1-3; D unresolved. CDR1 is SGHVS, CDR2 FQNEAQ, per germline. This CDR3 spans 13 amino acids. V was clipped by 4 bases and J by 4 bases, with 8 bases between them. CDR3 in DNA: TGTGCCAGCAGCTCATGGTTAGGAAACACCATATATTTT. This codes for CASSSWLGNTIYF.

The chain uses TRBV6-4 and TRBJ2-6; D ambiguous. The CDR3 runs to 15 residues. Germline CDR1 MRHNA, CDR2 SNTAGT. The germline V and J ends were trimmed by 2 bases and 0 bases, with 5 bases remaining between them. The CDR3, as DNA: TGTGCCAGCAGTGACGGTGCCTCTGGGGCCAACGTCCTGACTTTC. It encodes CASSDGASGANVLTF.

The chain has TRBV20-1 and TRBJ1-1; D uncertain. In germline, CDR1 is DFQATT, CDR2 SNEGSKA (reference sequence). This CDR3 spans 10 amino acids. The V gene lost 2 bases and the J gene lost 7 bases, with 5 bases spanning the gap. CDR3 DNA: TGCAGTGCTAGACAGTATGAAGCTTTCTTT. Encoded protein: CSARQYEAFF.

J is TRBJ1-5 and V is TRBV27; weak D call: TRBD1 (5 bases). The CDR3 is 13 amino acids. CDR1 MNHEY and CDR2 SMNVEV come from the germline V gene (reference sequence). Trimming shortened V by 3 bases and J by 5 bases, and 8 bases separated the two germline ends. The CDR3 is CASSFAGDQPQHF. Written as DNA, the CDR3 is TGTGCCAGCAGTTTTGCGGGGGATCAGCCCCAGCATTTT.

J is TRBJ1-4 and V is TRBV5-4; TRBD1 matches at 7 bases. This CDR3 is 10 amino acids long. Per the germline V gene, CDR1 is SGHNT and CDR2 is YYREEE (reference sequence). CDR3 nucleotides: TGTGCGAACAGGGGCGAAAAACTGTTTTTT. Residues: CANRGEKLFF.

The chain uses TRBV6-6 and TRBJ1-1; TRBD1 matches 7 bases. The length of the CDR3 is 14 residues. Germline CDR1 MNHNY, CDR2 SVGAGI (reference sequence). V lost 6 bases, J lost 6 bases, and 10 bases stayed unmatched. The CDR3 here is CASRDQGVLSEAFF. Written as DNA, the CDR3 is TGTGCCAGCAGGGATCAGGGGGTACTTTCTGAAGCTTTCTTT.

The chain couples TRBV9 to TRBJ1-2; no clear D gene. The ends were cut back, 0 bases at V and 9 bases at J, with 15 bases in the middle. Germline CDR1 and CDR2: SGDLS and YYNGEE. This CDR3 region has 14 residues. The CDR3 region has the DNA TGTGCCAGCAGCGTAGATTCGGGAGATGGGAGCTACACCTTC. Protein product: CASSVDSGDGSYTF.

This clone was seen once. V is TRBV6-5 and J is TRBJ1-5; tentative D call: TRBD1 (6 bases). With 6 bases removed from V and 7 bases from J, the gap between germline ends came to 16 bases. The V gene's germline CDR1 is MNHEY and CDR2 SVGAGI. This CDR3 comprises 14 residues. CDR3 sequence: CASSLFRTVQPQHF. DNA of the CDR3: TGTGCCAGCAGCTTATTCCGGACAGTCCAGCCCCAGCATTTT.

A single count supports this clone. This chain joins TRBV7-9 and TRBJ2-1, with 11 nucleotides matching TRBD1. V shed 5 bases, J shed 4 bases, and the junction held 4 bases outside the gene matches. CDR3 length: 15 amino acids. Germline V CDR1 and CDR2: SEHNR, FQNEAQ (reference sequence). CDR3 sequence reads: CASSPRDRGYNEQFF. CDR3 nucleotide sequence: TGTGCCAGCAGCCCCCGGGACAGGGGGTACAATGAGCAGTTCTTC.

V usage is TRBV5-1 and J usage is TRBJ2-1; D possibly corresponds to TRBD1 (6 bases). The CDR3 totals 15 residues. From germline, CDR1 is SGHRS and CDR2 YFSETQ. The V gene lost 0 bases and the J gene lost 4 bases, with 11 bases spanning the gap. The DNA for the CDR3 is TGCGCCAGCAGCTTGGAGGGACACTTTTACAATGAGCAGTTCTTC. Translating it yields CASSLEGHFYNEQFF. The full variable domain, with the rest looked up from reference TRBV5-1 and TRBJ2-1, is KAGVTQTPRYLIKTRGQQVTLSCSPISGHRSVSWYQQTPGQGLQFLFEYFSETQRNKGNFPGRFSGRQFSNSRSEMNVSTLELGDSALYLCASSLEGHFYNEQFFGPGTRLTVL.

The chain joins TRBV30 to TRBJ1-2; D ambiguous. With 0 bases removed from V and 6 bases from J, the gap between germline ends came to 11 bases. The CDR3 runs to 13 residues. Germline V gene lookup returns CDR1 GTSNPN and CDR2 SVGIG (reference sequence). The CDR3 nucleotides read TGTGCCTGGAGTGTAGGGATCTGGGATGGCTACACCTTC. Its protein product is CAWSVGIWDGYTF.